Listed here is a single T cell receptor (beta chain). TCRdb ran MiXCR on the reads and lists one entry per CDR3 protein. This sample carries 88,000 or so distinct CDR3 sequences, about a third of them seen once, and the ten largest clones take roughly 2.4%. The sample originates from a study of type 1 regulatory T cells. Study-wide background: An in vitro protocol generated T-allo10, a Tr1-enriched, alloantigen-specific CD4 T cell product.

Germline CDR1 DFQATT, CDR2 SNEGSKA (reference sequence). The CDR3 extends over 15 amino acids. With 2 bases clipped from V and 3 bases from J, the junction kept 3 bases outside the gene matches. The specimen was CD4+ T cells, either the whole sample or a sorted fraction (not recorded which). This receptor was taken from a human donor in good health. The genes are TRBV20-1 and TRBJ2-2; TRBD2 matches at 10 bases. CDR3 amino acids: CSARLAGVDTGELFF. The DNA of the CDR3 is TGCAGTGCTAGACTAGCGGGAGTTGACACCGGGGAGCTGTTTTTT.